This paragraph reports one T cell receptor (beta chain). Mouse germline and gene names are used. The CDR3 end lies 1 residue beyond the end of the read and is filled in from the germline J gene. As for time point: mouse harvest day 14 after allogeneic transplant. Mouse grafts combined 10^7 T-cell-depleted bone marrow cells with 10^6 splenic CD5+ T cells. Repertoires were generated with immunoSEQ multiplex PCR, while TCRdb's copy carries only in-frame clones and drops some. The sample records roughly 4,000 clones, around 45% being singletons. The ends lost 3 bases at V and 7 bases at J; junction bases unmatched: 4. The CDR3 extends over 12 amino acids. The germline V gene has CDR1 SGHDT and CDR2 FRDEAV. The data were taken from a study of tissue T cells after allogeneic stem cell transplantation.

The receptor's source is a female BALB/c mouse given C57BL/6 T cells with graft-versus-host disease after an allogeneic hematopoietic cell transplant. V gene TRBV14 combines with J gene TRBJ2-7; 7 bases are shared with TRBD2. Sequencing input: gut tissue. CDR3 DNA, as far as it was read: TGTGCCAGCAGTTACTGGGGTTGGGAACAGTAC. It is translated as CASSYWGWEQY. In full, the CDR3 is CASSYWGWEQYF.